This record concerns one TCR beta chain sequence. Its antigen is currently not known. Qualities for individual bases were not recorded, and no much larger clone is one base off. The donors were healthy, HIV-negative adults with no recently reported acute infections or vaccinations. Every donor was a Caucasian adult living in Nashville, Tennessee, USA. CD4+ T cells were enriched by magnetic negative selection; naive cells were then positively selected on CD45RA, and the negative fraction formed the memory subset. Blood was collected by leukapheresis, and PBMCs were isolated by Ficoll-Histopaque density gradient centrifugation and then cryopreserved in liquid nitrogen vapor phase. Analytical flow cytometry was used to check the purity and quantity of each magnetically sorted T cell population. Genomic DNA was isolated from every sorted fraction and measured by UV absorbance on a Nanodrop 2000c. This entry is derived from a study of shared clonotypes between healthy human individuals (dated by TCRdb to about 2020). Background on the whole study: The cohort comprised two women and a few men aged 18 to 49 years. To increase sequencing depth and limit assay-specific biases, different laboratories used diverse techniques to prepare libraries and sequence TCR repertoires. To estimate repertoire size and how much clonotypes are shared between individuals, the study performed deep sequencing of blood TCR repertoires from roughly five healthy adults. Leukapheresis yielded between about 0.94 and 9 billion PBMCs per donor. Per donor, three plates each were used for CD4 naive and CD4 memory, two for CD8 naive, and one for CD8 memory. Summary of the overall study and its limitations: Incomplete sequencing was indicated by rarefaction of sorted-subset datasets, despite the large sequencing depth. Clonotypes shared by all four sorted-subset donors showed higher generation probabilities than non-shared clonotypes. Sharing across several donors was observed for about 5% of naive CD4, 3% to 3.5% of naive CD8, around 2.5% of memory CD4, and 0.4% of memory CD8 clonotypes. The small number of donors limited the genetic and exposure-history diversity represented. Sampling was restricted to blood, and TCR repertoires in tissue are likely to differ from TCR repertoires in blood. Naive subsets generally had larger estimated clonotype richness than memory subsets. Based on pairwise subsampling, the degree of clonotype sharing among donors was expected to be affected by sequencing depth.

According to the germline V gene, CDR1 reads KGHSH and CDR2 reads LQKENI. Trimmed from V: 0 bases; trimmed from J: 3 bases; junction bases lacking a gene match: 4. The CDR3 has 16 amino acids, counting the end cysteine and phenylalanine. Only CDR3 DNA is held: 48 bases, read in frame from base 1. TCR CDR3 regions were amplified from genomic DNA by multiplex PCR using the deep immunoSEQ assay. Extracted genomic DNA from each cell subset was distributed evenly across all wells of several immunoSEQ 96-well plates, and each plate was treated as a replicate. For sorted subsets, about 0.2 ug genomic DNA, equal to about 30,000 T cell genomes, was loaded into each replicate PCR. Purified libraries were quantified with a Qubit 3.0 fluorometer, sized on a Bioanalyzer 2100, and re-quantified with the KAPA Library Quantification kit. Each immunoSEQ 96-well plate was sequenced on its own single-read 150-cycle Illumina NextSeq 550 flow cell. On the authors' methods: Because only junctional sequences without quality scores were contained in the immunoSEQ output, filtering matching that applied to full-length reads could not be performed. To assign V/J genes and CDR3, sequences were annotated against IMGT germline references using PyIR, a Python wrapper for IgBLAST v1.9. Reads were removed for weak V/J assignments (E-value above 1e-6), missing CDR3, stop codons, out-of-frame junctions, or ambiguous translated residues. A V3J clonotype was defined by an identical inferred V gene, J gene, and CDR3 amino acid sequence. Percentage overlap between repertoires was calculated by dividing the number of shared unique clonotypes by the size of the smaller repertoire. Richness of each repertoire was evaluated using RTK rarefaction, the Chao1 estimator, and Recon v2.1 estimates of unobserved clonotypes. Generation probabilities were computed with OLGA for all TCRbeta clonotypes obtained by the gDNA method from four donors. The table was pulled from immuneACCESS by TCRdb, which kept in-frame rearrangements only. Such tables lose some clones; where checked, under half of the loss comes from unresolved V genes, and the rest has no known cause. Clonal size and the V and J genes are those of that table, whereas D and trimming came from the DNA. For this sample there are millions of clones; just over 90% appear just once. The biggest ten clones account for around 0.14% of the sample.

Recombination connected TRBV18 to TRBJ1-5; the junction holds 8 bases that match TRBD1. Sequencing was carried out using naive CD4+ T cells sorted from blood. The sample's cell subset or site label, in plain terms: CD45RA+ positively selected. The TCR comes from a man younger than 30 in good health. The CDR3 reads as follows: CASSPPGQGFNQPQHF. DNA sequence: TGTGCCAGCTCACCACCAGGACAGGGTTTCAATCAGCCCCAGCATTTT.